The source of this T cell receptor beta chain is a study of vaccination effects on CD4 cells after COVID-19. The study's findings and limits: Convalescent patients numbered few in the study; early post-infection timepoints were missing entirely. Long after vaccination, the clones induced by infection and by vaccine shrank markedly in size.

ViraFEST expansion of antigen-specific CD4+ T cells with viral peptide pools preceded sequencing. The culture ran for roughly ten days before CD4+ T cells were isolated. Two doses of BNT162b2 or mRNA-1273 vaccine were administered to participants. Half the medium was swapped for IL-2 medium on days 3 and 7. Some clones are missing from TCRdb's copy, which holds only in-frame ones; the method was immunoSEQ multiplex PCR. The repertoire holds roughly 70,000 clones, roughly 81% seen once, with less than 2% in the top ten. With regard to this clone: As yet, its antigen is unknown.

This receptor was obtained from a human donor who received a COVID-19 vaccine. The sample here was CD4+ T cells from PBMCs cultured with HCoV-229E spike peptides, taken after COVID-19 vaccination.

This CDR3 is CASSKAAGGYTF. CDR3 nucleotides: TGTGCCAGCAGTAAAGCGGCCGGGGGCTACACCTTC. The rearrangement joins TRBV12-3 or TRBV12-4 to TRBJ1-2; no clear D. The CDR3 sequence is 12 residues long. Deletions cut 5 bases from V and 8 bases from J, with 12 bases between.